A selection of T cell receptor beta chains follows, all from one sample in a study of T cell repertoires in cytomegalovirus infection. A single record per CDR3 protein comes from TCRdb applying MiXCR to the reads. The data show some 940,000 distinct CDR3 sequences, with about 33% seen just once and about an eighth held by the top ten. No antigen has been assigned to these receptors. The sequencing here drew on cultured CD8+ T cells from PBMCs, taken from culture after CMV antigen stimulation. The source is a human donor in good health (CMV status not recorded). Some clones in this sample may be carry-over from other donors' samples. Each CDR3 is given with its conserved first and last residue. Each record gives: J gene, V gene, D gene, CDR3 length, clone size, CDR3 DNA, CDR3 protein. The D gene is left open where the match is weak. The size of a clone is reported for some rows only, either as once, few or many, or as a class for expanded clones.

>TRBJ2-2|TRBV29-1|.|13|.
TGCAGCGTTGGTCGAGGGGGCACCGGGGAGCTGTTTTTT
CSVGRGGTGELFF
>TRBJ2-2|TRBV6-6|.|15|.
TGTGCCAGCAGTGCCCGGGGGCTGGACACCGGGGAGCTGTTTTTT
CASSARGLDTGELFF
>TRBJ1-2|TRBV7-9|TRBD1|16|few
TGTGCCAGCAGCTCTTTCACAGGGGGCTCCAACTATGGCTACACCTTC
CASSSFTGGSNYGYTF
>TRBJ1-2|TRBV6-6|.|16|few
TGTGCCAGCAGTTACTTCGCGGGACACGATAACTATGGCTACACCTTC
CASSYFAGHDNYGYTF
>TRBJ2-7|TRBV7-9|.|13|few
TGTGCCAGCACGCCGGGACACTCCTACGAGCAGTACTTC
CASTPGHSYEQYF
>TRBJ2-7|TRBV14|TRBD1|14|.
TGTGCCAGCAGCCGATCGGGACAGGCCTACGAGCAGTACTTC
CASSRSGQAYEQYF
>TRBJ1-1|TRBV7-9|.|16|few
TGTGCCAGCAGCTTCTCGGATAGGACGCCAAATGGAGAAGCTTTCTTT
CASSFSDRTPNGEAFF
>TRBJ1-4|TRBV2|.|10|.
TGTGCCAGCAGTGACGGGGAGCCGCAATTT
CASSDGEPQF
>TRBJ1-1|TRBV7-6|TRBD1|16|many
TGTGCCAGCAGCTTAGCCGGGGCAGGGGGCGGGGGTGAAGCTTTCTTT
CASSLAGAGGGGEAFF
>TRBJ2-3|TRBV7-9|.|13|.
TGTGCCAGCAGCTTACCCCTCCCAGATACGCAGTATTTT
CASSLPLPDTQYF
>TRBJ1-1|TRBV20-1|.|15|.
TGCAGTGCTTCTCCTGCCGGAGGGAGGAACACTGAAGCTTTCTTT
CSASPAGGRNTEAFF
>TRBJ2-1|TRBV4-1|.|15|many
TGCGCCAGCAGCTTGACAGATAGCTCCTACAATGAGCAGTTCTTC
CASSLTDSSYNEQFF
>TRBJ2-7|TRBV7-9|.|16|.
TGTGCCAGCAGGGCGGCGGCAGGAGGTTTAGCCTACGAGCAGTACTTC
CASRAAAGGLAYEQYF
>TRBJ1-1|TRBV6-1|.|15|.
TGTGCCAGCAGGGTGGACAGTTCAGCGAACACTGAAGCTTTCTTT
CASRVDSSANTEAFF
>TRBJ2-2|TRBV6-5|TRBD2|17|.
TGTGCCAGCAGTTACAAGGGACTAGCGGGGTACACCGGGGAGCTGTTTTTT
CASSYKGLAGYTGELFF